The present entry profiles one T cell receptor (beta chain) with its context. The antigen remains unidentified. Survey level was the resolution at which the v3.0 immunoSEQ assay ran. Sequenced by immunoSEQ multiplex PCR; TCRdb stores in-frame clones only, minus some. The sample lists around 20,000 clones; about 70% were seen once. HIV-positive participants were all treated in the United States. Specimens retained roughly 0.95-11 million cryopreserved PBMC preceding DNA extraction. These data belong to a study of long-term antiretroviral therapy in people with HIV. Study results and limitations: On ART adherence, viral resistance or therapy changes, no data were available. Diversity remained lower than transplant donor controls, even though it increased after ART.

CDR1 is ENHRY, CDR2 SYGVKD, per germline. Trimming removed 10 bases from V and 2 bases from J; junction bases left unmatched: 19. There are 18 residues in the CDR3. The sample was unsorted PBMCs, taken 0.5 years before starting antiretroviral therapy. This receptor was taken from a man aged 18-30 years with HIV. The chain links TRBV10-3 to TRBJ2-3; TRBD2 matches at 9 bases. In nucleotides, the CDR3 is TGTGCCACTTCTTGGGGACGGACTAGCGCTATCAACACAGATACGCAGTATTTT. Residues: CATSWGRTSAINTDTQYF.